A single sample is the source of the 6 T cell receptor beta chains below, sequenced in a study of T cell responses to AZD1222 COVID-19 vaccine. Assay: immunoSEQ multiplex PCR; the TCRdb copy retains only in-frame clones and omits some. The table has 74,000 or so clones, around 84% seen once. The source was peripheral blood, collected on day 0 of AZD1222 vaccination. The receptors stem from an adult in good health.

J is TRBJ1-4 and V is TRBV28; TRBD1 aligns across 9 bases. Unmatched junction bases numbered 2, after V lost 5 bases and J lost 4 bases. Per the germline V gene, CDR1 is MDHEN and CDR2 is SYDVKM. This CDR3 comprises 14 residues. The CDR3 bases are TGTGCCAGCAGTCGGACAGGGGATAATGAAAAACTGTTTTTT. Translated: CASSRTGDNEKLFF.

The chain recombines TRBV27 with TRBJ2-7; 13 bases line up with TRBD2. CDR1 and CDR2 (germline): MNHEY, SMNVEV (reference sequence). The CDR3 sequence is 17 residues long. Germline trimming cut 5 bases from V and 3 bases from J; bases unmatched to any gene: 10. In DNA form, the CDR3 reads TGTGCCAGCAGTCCTAGCCCGACTAGCGGGGGGATCTACGAGCAGTACTTC. It yields the protein CASSPSPTSGGIYEQYF.

The chain has TRBV28 and TRBJ1-1; D is unresolved. The CDR3 contains 14 residues. Trimming left V 6 bases short and J 0 bases short, with 11 bases between. The germline V gene has CDR1 MDHEN and CDR2 SYDVKM. The CDR3 bases are TGTGCCAGCAGAGTAACAGCGATGAACACTGAAGCTTTCTTT. This gives the protein CASRVTAMNTEAFF.

This clone was counted once. The rearrangement joins TRBV18 to TRBJ1-2; D gene unclear. The V end lost 4 bases, the J end lost 8 bases, and 11 bases lay between the germline ends. CDR1 is KGHSH and CDR2 is LQKENI in the germline V gene. This CDR3 has 12 residues. This chain's CDR3 is CASSHPRRGYTF. For the CDR3, the DNA is TGTGCCAGCTCACACCCCCGTCGGGGCTACACCTTC.

This chain joins TRBV27 and TRBJ2-7; TRBD2 is a possible D gene (6 bases). V lost 6 bases and J 4 bases, leaving 10 bases between the germline ends. Germline V lookup: CDR1 MNHEY, CDR2 SMNVEV (reference sequence). The CDR3 length is 12 residues. This chain's CDR3 is CASRKGLYEQYF. As DNA, the CDR3 is TGTGCCAGCAGGAAGGGACTGTACGAGCAGTACTTC.

V gene TRBV27 combines with J gene TRBJ2-1; 7 bases line up with TRBD2. With 8 bases clipped from V and 5 bases from J, the junction kept 9 bases outside the gene matches. Germline-derived CDR1 and CDR2 are MNHEY and SMNVEV (reference sequence). This CDR3 is built from 14 residues. The CDR3 DNA follows: TGTGCCAGCCAGGAGTGGCGGGGGAACAATGAGCAGTTCTTC. This gives the protein CASQEWRGNNEQFF.